This T cell receptor beta chain comes out of a study of T cell responses to AZD1222 COVID-19 vaccine. Findings and caveats of the study: Unmutated variant regions are reportedly targeted by nearly half of spike-specific TCRs. Mapped onto spike, vaccine-associated CD4 TCRs spanned it and were dominant at 160-218 and 743-854. Baseline testing showed seropositivity in only 5 or 6 AZD1222 recipients.

The CDR3 consists of 14 residues. In germline, CDR1 is MNHEY, CDR2 SMNVEV (reference sequence). Trimming pared 5 bases from V and 2 bases from J, leaving 12 bases between. As for this clone: The antigen is undetermined.

Only in-frame clones appear in the TCRdb table, and some are missing; sequencing was by immunoSEQ multiplex PCR. The sample contains some 150,000 clones, around 90% of which appear only once. This chain links TRBV27 with TRBJ1-2; D may be TRBD1 (5 bases). Sequenced material: peripheral blood, taken on day 0 of AZD1222 vaccination. The sequence came from an adult in good health. The CDR3 here is CASSPDRANYGYTF. For the CDR3, the DNA is TGTGCCAGCAGTCCCGACAGAGCAAACTATGGCTACACCTTC.